The 10 T cell receptor beta chains given below trace back to one sample, sequenced in a study of blood T cell repertoires in COVID-19. Profiling relied on immunoSEQ multiplex PCR, and the TCRdb table lists in-frame clones only, not all of them. This table holds about 200,000 clones, roughly four fifths found once. The sequencing input was peripheral blood. The receptors stem from a woman between 65 and 79 years old with COVID-19, enrolled during active disease.

V usage is TRBV5-1 and J usage is TRBJ1-4; D gene unclear. V lost 0 bases, J lost 0 bases, and 6 bases lay in between. The germline gives CDR1 SGHRS, CDR2 YFSETQ. This CDR3 is 15 amino acids long. This CDR3 is CASSLGGATNEKLFF. The CDR3 region has the DNA TGCGCCAGCAGCTTGGGGGGAGCAACTAATGAAAAACTGTTTTTT.

The genes are TRBV7-2 and TRBJ2-3; tentative D call: TRBD2 (6 bases). This CDR3 region has 16 residues. Trimming stripped 2 bases from V and 7 bases from J, with 19 bases between. The germline V gene has CDR1 SGHTA and CDR2 FQGNSA. The CDR3 loop reads CASSLLGAAGGNTQYF. CDR3 DNA: TGTGCCAGCAGCTTATTAGGGGCCGCCGGGGGAAATACGCAGTATTTT.

The rearrangement links TRBV10-3 to TRBJ2-2, with 10 nucleotides matching TRBD2. The germline V gene has CDR1 ENHRY and CDR2 SYGVKD. J gave up 6 bases and V 1 base, and 5 bases lay outside the gene matches. This CDR3 is built from 16 residues. Here the CDR3 DNA reads TGTGCCATCAGTGAGTTTAGCGGGAGGAGTGCCGGGGAGCTGTTTTTT. It encodes CAISEFSGRSAGELFF.

The V and J genes are TRBV4-2 and TRBJ2-3; D is possibly TRBD2 (5 bases). This CDR3 comprises 15 residues. The germline CDR1 and CDR2 sequences are LGHNA and YNFKEQ. Trimming took 0 bases from V and 3 from J, leaving 10 bases between them. The CDR3, as DNA: TGTGCCAGCAGCCAAGAGGAGGTTCGGACAGATACGCAGTATTTT. Translating it yields CASSQEEVRTDTQYF.

The J gene is TRBJ2-7, the V gene TRBV28, with 9 nucleotides matching TRBD1. The germline gives CDR1 MDHEN, CDR2 SYDVKM. Unmatched junction bases numbered 5, after V lost 3 bases and J lost 5 bases. The CDR3 runs to 14 residues. The DNA for the CDR3 is TGTGCCAGCAGTTTGGGGGACAGGGTGCACGAGCAGTACTTC. This sequence encodes CASSLGDRVHEQYF.

A word on this clone: Within the sample, other DNA sequences also encode this same CDR3. V and J are TRBV5-4 and TRBJ1-3; a possible D gene is TRBD1 (5 bases). Trimming removed 4 bases at V and 0 bases at J, with 8 bases between. The CDR3 has 14 amino acids. Germline V gene sequence: CDR1 SGHNT, CDR2 YYREEE (reference sequence). The CDR3 sequence is CASSVQGSGNTIYF. CDR3 nucleotides: TGTGCCAGCAGCGTCCAGGGCTCTGGAAACACCATATATTTT.

J is TRBJ2-7 and V is TRBV5-1; D might be TRBD1 (6 bases). V was trimmed by 4 bases and J by 0 bases, leaving 11 bases between them. CDR3 length: 14 residues. The germline V gene encodes CDR1 SGHRS and CDR2 YFSETQ. This CDR3 reads CASSPTGSSYEQYF. Written as DNA, the CDR3 is TGCGCCAGCAGCCCTACAGGGAGCTCCTACGAGCAGTACTTC.

V gene TRBV28 combines with J gene TRBJ2-4, with a possible D match to TRBD1 (6 bases). Germline CDR1 is MDHEN and CDR2 is SYDVKM. Trimming removed 7 bases from V and 8 bases from J, with 21 bases in between. CDR3 length equals 15 residues. The CDR3 region is CASKTPQGQTHIQYF. CDR3 coding DNA: TGTGCCAGCAAAACACCTCAGGGGCAGACCCACATTCAGTACTTC.

This chain joins TRBV2 and TRBJ1-2; the match to TRBD1 covers 7 bases. Per germline, CDR1 SNHLY and CDR2 FYNNEI. The CDR3 contains 14 residues. V was pared by 3 bases and J by 8 bases, with 9 bases of the junction left unmatched. The CDR3 sequence: CASSDLWQGVGYTF. In DNA form, the CDR3 reads TGTGCCAGCAGTGATTTATGGCAGGGGGTAGGCTACACCTTC.

This clone was seen more than once but under ten times. This chain connects TRBV6-5 to TRBJ1-1; weak D call: TRBD1 (5 bases). Germline V gene sequence: CDR1 MNHEY, CDR2 SVGAGI. The CDR3 spans 14 residues. V gave up 8 bases and J gave up 0 bases, with 13 bases separating them. For the CDR3, the DNA is TGTGCCAGCGCGTTGCAGGGCTTGAACACTGAAGCTTTCTTT. Residues: CASALQGLNTEAFF.